This T cell receptor (beta chain) was documented in a study of neurological immune-mediated disorders. This clonotype has ten or more counts. In TCRdb, the 5' RACE reads were re-called with MiXCR into one record per CDR3 protein. The sample carries about 46,000 distinct CDR3 sequences, about 2% recorded once. The CDR3 runs to 15 residues. Germline V gene sequence: CDR1 MNHNY, CDR2 SVGAGI (reference sequence). Losses at the gene ends were 5 bases for V and 8 bases for J; bases not matched to a gene: 12. The TCR comes from a woman aged 40-49 years with multiple sclerosis. The sample comprised PBMCs. This chain uses TRBV6-6 with TRBJ1-2; 9 bases fit TRBD1. CDR3 bases: TGTGCCAGCAGTGCCTCCTGGGGACAGGGCACGGGCTACACCTTC. Protein product: CASSASWGQGTGYTF.